This TCR beta chain was sequenced for a study of post-analysis software for immune sequencing data. Sequencing libraries made from TCR beta cDNA carried unique molecular identifiers. TCRdb independently ran MiXCR on the PCR reads; one entry per CDR3 protein. The table shows roughly 600,000 distinct CDR3 sequences, with around 47% occurring only once. This TCR came from a girl aged 10 to 17 with multiple sclerosis. Sample: blood.

This CDR3 reads CASSQDRRGDYGYTF. In DNA, the CDR3 is TGCGCCAGCAGCCAAGATAGGCGAGGGGACTATGGCTACACCTTC. The rearrangement joins TRBV4-1 to TRBJ1-2; a weak D match, TRBD1 (5 bases). The V gene's germline CDR1 is MGHRA and CDR2 YSYEKL. The ends were cut back, 0 bases at V and 3 bases at J, with 11 bases in the middle. The CDR3 spans 15 residues.